This TCR beta chain is drawn from a study of tumor-infiltrating T cells and Merkel cell polyomavirus. Study overall: The T cells studied were CD8+ and recognized the Merkel cell polyomavirus KLL epitope.

Immunohistochemistry showed robust Merkel cell polyomavirus Large T antigen staining in every patient's tumor. Included patients showed over 0.04% KLL-tetramer+ CD8+ T cells in blood and/or TIL. All patients were Caucasian, median age about 71, range about 45 to 77. This CDR3 has 14 amino acids. Germline V gives CDR1 LNHDA, CDR2 SQIVND (reference sequence). J was trimmed by 6 bases and V by 9 bases; bases with no gene match: 8. A word on this clone: Antigen specificity is unknown.

Broader study findings: A limitation of this study is its small sample size.

Libraries were prepared by immunoSEQ multiplex PCR; TCRdb keeps only in-frame clonotypes and omits some of them. The repertoire holds 26,000 or so clones, 70% to 90% seen once, with roughly 2.5% in the top ten. The receptor's source is a man aged 45-65 years with Merkel cell carcinoma. The chain has TRBV19 and TRBJ2-1, with 10 bases that match TRBD1. Sequenced: lymph node tissue. The CDR3 protein is CASSPGQGINEQFF. CDR3 bases: TGTGCCAGCTCCCCGGGACAGGGGATCAATGAGCAGTTCTTC.